This passage covers 6 T cell receptor beta chains from one sample sequenced in a study of CD8 T cells in Susac syndrome. Random hexamers were used to reverse transcribe 0.5 to 1 ug of RNA. One entry per CDR3 protein results from TCRdb running MiXCR on the immunoSEQ multiplex PCR reads. The data hold around 200,000 distinct CDR3 sequences, with nearly 97% observed a single time. The sequenced material came from CD4+ T cells from PBMCs. Source of these receptors: a human donor with multiple sclerosis.

The chain has TRBV15 and TRBJ1-2, with D maybe TRBD1 (5 bases). V gave up 5 bases and J gave up 6 bases, with 13 bases separating them. The CDR3 has 13 amino acids. The germline gives CDR1 LNHNV, CDR2 YYDKDF (reference sequence). The CDR3: CATSPRGTNGYTF. In nucleotides, the CDR3 is TGTGCCACCAGCCCGAGAGGGACGAATGGCTACACCTTC.

This clonotype was recorded once. The CDR3 DNA sequence: TGTGCCTGTGATTCACCCCTCCACTTT. The encoded protein is CACDSPLHF. V and J are TRBV30 and TRBJ1-6; D remains unclear. V dropped 6 bases and J dropped 8 bases, with 2 bases sitting between them. The CDR3 extends over 9 amino acids. Looked up from germline, CDR1 is GTSNPN and CDR2 is SVGIG (reference sequence).

The rearrangement joins TRBV29-1 to TRBJ2-1; 9 bases are shared with TRBD1. Trimming removed 2 bases from V and 1 base from J; junction bases left unmatched: 6. CDR3 length equals 16 residues. Germline lookup yields CDR1 SQVTM and CDR2 ANQGSEA. DNA of the CDR3: TGCAGCGTTGAACGGTTGGGACAGGGATCCTACAATGAGCAGTTCTTC. It yields the protein CSVERLGQGSYNEQFF.

The V call is TRBV12-3 or TRBV12-4, the J call TRBJ1-1; D not resolved. Trimming stripped 5 bases from V and 4 bases from J, with 8 bases between. The CDR3 has 12 residues. CDR3 in amino acids: CASSPQGTEAFF. DNA of the CDR3: TGTGCCAGCAGTCCTCAAGGCACTGAAGCTTTCTTT.

CDR3 residues: CASSPGTGRSTRRYQETQYF. CDR3 nucleotide sequence: TGTGCCAGCAGTCCCGGGACAGGGCGTTCCACAAGACGGTACCAAGAGACCCAGTACTTC. This chain uses TRBV12-3 or TRBV12-4 with TRBJ2-5; 9 bases match TRBD1. J was trimmed by 0 bases and V by 5 bases; bases with no gene match: 19. This CDR3 contains 20 residues.

The chain carries TRBV7-9 and TRBJ2-7; D may be TRBD2 (5 bases). CDR1 and CDR2 (germline): SEHNR, FQNEAQ (reference sequence). V gave up 5 bases and J gave up 5 bases, with 19 bases separating them. This CDR3 comprises 15 residues. CDR3 nucleotide sequence: TGTGCCAGCAGCCCGCTCCGGGGTTCTAACCACGAGCAGTACTTC. Amino acids: CASSPLRGSNHEQYF.